The next 20 T cell receptor beta chains were all read from a single sample in a study of T cell repertoires in cytomegalovirus infection. TCRdb recomputed calls from the reads with MiXCR, one row per CDR3 protein. The profile shows approximately 130,000 distinct CDR3 sequences, about 24% of them singletons. The antigens for these receptors are not known. Sequencing used PBMCs, sequenced either directly or after in vitro stimulation (not recorded which). The receptors come from a human donor in good health (CMV status not recorded). Some clones in this sample may be carry-over from other donors' samples.

The chain combines TRBV6-2 or TRBV6-3 with TRBJ1-5; a possible D gene is TRBD1 (6 bases). The CDR3 length is 13 residues. The ends were cut back, 11 bases at V and 0 bases at J, with 11 bases in the middle. Looked up from germline, CDR1 is MNHEY and CDR2 is SVGEGT. The CDR3, as DNA: TGTGCCGGGGGGCAACTTAGCAATCAGCCCCAGCATTTT. Protein product: CAGGQLSNQPQHF.

This sequence joins TRBV30 and TRBJ2-3; maybe TRBD1 (6 bases). Trimming removed 4 bases at V and 2 bases at J, with 10 bases between. Germline V gene sequence: CDR1 GTSNPN, CDR2 SVGIG (reference sequence). This CDR3 spans 13 amino acids. The CDR3 bases are TGTGCCTGGAACAGGGTATTCACAGATACGCAGTATTTT. It specifies CAWNRVFTDTQYF.

This rearrangement joins TRBV6-1 to TRBJ1-6, with 8 nucleotides matching TRBD1. Germline V lookup: CDR1 MNHNS, CDR2 SASEGT. The CDR3 sequence is 14 residues long. The V and J ends lost 2 bases and 7 bases, in that order; junction bases with no gene match: 1. CDR3 sequence (DNA): TGTGCCAGCAGTGAAACAGGGGGAAATTCACCCCTCCACTTT. Its translation: CASSETGGNSPLHF.

The rearrangement uses TRBV19 and TRBJ2-3, with 7 bases fitting TRBD2. The CDR3 has 15 residues. Trimming removed 3 bases from V and 0 bases from J; junction bases left unmatched: 3. CDR1 is LNHDA, CDR2 SQIVND, per germline (reference sequence). The DNA of the CDR3 is TGTGCCAGTAGTATCGGGCGGGGGAGCACAGATACGCAGTATTTT. Its protein product is CASSIGRGSTDTQYF. Complete variable domain (other parts from reference TRBV19 and TRBJ2-3): DGGITQSPKYLFRKEGQNVTLSCEQNLNHDAMYWYRQDPGQGLRLIYYSQIVNDFQKGDIAEGYSVSREKKESFPLTVTSAQKNPTAFYLCASSIGRGSTDTQYFGPGTRLTVL.

In this sample, this clonotype turned up a few times. The chain uses TRBV12-3 or TRBV12-4 and TRBJ1-3; 10 bases map to TRBD1. This CDR3 is 16 amino acids long. V was pared by 0 bases and J by 5 bases, with 4 bases of the junction left unmatched. The chain's CDR3 is CASSLARTGGRNTIYF. CDR3 in DNA: TGTGCCAGCAGTTTAGCCCGGACAGGGGGTAGAAACACCATATATTTT.

V gene TRBV2 combines with J gene TRBJ2-1, with D possibly matching TRBD2 (5 bases). This CDR3 has 15 amino acids. The germline V gene has CDR1 SNHLY and CDR2 FYNNEI. The V end was cut by 4 bases, the J end by 5 bases, with 15 bases between. CDR3 protein: CASSVDKAEDNEQFF. The CDR3 DNA sequence: TGTGCCAGCAGTGTAGATAAAGCGGAGGACAATGAGCAGTTCTTC. Variable domain in full (rest from reference TRBV2 and TRBJ2-1): EPEVTQTPSHQVTQMGQEVILRCVPISNHLYFYWYRQILGQKVEFLVSFYNNEISEKSEIFDDQFSVERPDGSNFTLKIRSTKLEDSAMYFCASSVDKAEDNEQFFGPGTRLTVL.

About this clonotype: One end of the junction is discordant with germline, which a read error may explain. The chain couples TRBV5-6 to TRBJ2-1; 13 bases are shared with TRBD2. CDR1 is SGHDT and CDR2 is YYEEEE in the germline V gene. This CDR3 is built from 16 residues. The CDR3 protein is CASSLTSGRAQYEQSF. The CDR3, as DNA: TGTGCCAGCAGCTTGACTAGCGGGAGGGCCCAGTATGAGCAGTCCTTC.

This clonotype was found a few times. The rearrangement joins TRBV7-3 to TRBJ2-5, with D perhaps being TRBD1 or TRBD2 (5 bases each). Germline V CDR1 and CDR2: SGHTA, FQGTGA. V lost 2 bases, J lost 5 bases, and 12 bases lay in between. The CDR3 runs to 14 residues. CDR3 DNA: TGTGCCAGCAGCTTAGGGGCCTCGGGGGAGACCCAGTACTTC. This sequence encodes CASSLGASGETQYF.

This clonotype was found a few times. The V gene is TRBV6-6, the J gene TRBJ2-1; 9 bases fit TRBD2. The trim removed 7 bases at V and 0 bases at J, leaving 4 bases unmatched. Germline CDR1 MNHNY, CDR2 SVGAGI (reference sequence). The CDR3 consists of 15 residues. CDR3 sequence: CASKRLAVSYNEQFF. The CDR3 nucleotides read TGTGCCAGCAAACGACTAGCGGTCTCCTACAATGAGCAGTTCTTC.

Points on this clonotype: This may come from a read error, since a much larger clone is one base off. The chain couples TRBV7-2 to TRBJ2-7, with a tentative D call TRBD2 (5 bases). This CDR3 contains 14 residues. From germline, CDR1 is SGHTA and CDR2 FQGNSA. CDR3 region: CVSSLALFSDEQYV. The DNA for the CDR3 is TGTGTCAGCAGCTTAGCGCTTTTTAGCGACGAGCAGTACGTC.

The genes are TRBV6-1 and TRBJ2-7; maybe TRBD2 (6 bases). The CDR3 is 13 amino acids. The V and J ends lost 8 bases and 4 bases respectively, with 15 bases between them. Germline CDR1 and CDR2: MNHNS and SASEGT. CDR3 DNA: TGTGCCAGCGTCGCGGGATACGGGTACGAGCAGTACTTC. Encoded protein: CASVAGYGYEQYF.

The chain joins TRBV28 to TRBJ1-1, with D unresolved. This CDR3 is built from 14 residues. Trimming removed 6 bases from V and 5 bases from J, with 16 bases in between. CDR1 and CDR2 (germline): MDHEN, SYDVKM. The CDR3 nucleotides are TGTGCCAGCAGCCTAACCCTGAGCGGGACTGAAGCTTTCTTT. Translating it yields CASSLTLSGTEAFF.

This clonotype was picked up a small number of times. V gene TRBV5-5 combines with J gene TRBJ2-3; no reliable D call. CDR1 and CDR2 (germline): SGHKS, YYEKEE (reference sequence). V gave up 2 bases and J gave up 0 bases, with 10 bases separating them. This CDR3 comprises 15 residues. CDR3: CASSLNIGSTDTQYF. The CDR3 bases are TGTGCCAGCAGCTTAAATATTGGGAGCACAGATACGCAGTATTTT. The entire variable domain, with the rest obtained from reference TRBV5-5 and TRBJ2-3, is as follows: DAGVTQSPTHLIKTRGQQVTLRCSPISGHKSVSWYQQVLGQGPQFIFQYYEKEERGRGNFPDRFSARQFPNYSSELNVNALLLGDSALYLCASSLNIGSTDTQYFGPGTRLTVL.

This clonotype was found a few times. This sequence joins TRBV7-9 and TRBJ2-5, with 8 bases identical to TRBD2. CDR3 length: 14 residues. Germline V CDR1 and CDR2: SEHNR, FQNEAQ (reference sequence). V dropped 5 bases and J dropped 0; count of bases not matched to a gene: 2. In nucleotides, the CDR3 is TGTGCCAGCAGCCAGCGGGAGTACCAAGAGACCCAGTACTTC. This sequence encodes CASSQREYQETQYF.

Comments on this clonotype: The junction differs from germline at one of its ends, possibly a read error. The chain recombines TRBV5-4 with TRBJ1-3; D is undetermined. The CDR3 has 14 amino acids. CDR1 is SGHNT and CDR2 is YYREEE in the germline V gene (reference sequence). The CDR3 coding sequence is TGTGCCAGCAGCTTGGGGGGAACTGGAAACGCCATATATTTT. Protein: CASSLGGTGNAIYF.

J is TRBJ1-6 and V is TRBV20-1, with TRBD1 matching 9 bases. The germline V gene encodes CDR1 DFQATT and CDR2 SNEGSKA (reference sequence). The V gene end was trimmed by 5 bases and the J gene end by 8 bases; junction bases not matched to a gene: 10. CDR3 size: 15 residues. The CDR3 DNA is TGCAGTGCTGCCGGGACAGGGAGTGGAGATTCACCCCTCCACTTT. Translated, it gives CSAAGTGSGDSPLHF.

This clonotype was counted ten times or more. An end of the junction differs from the germline gene, which may be a read error. The chain joins TRBV6-1 to TRBJ1-3; D gene uncertain. CDR3 size: 15 residues. Germline V gives CDR1 MNHNS, CDR2 SASEGT. The CDR3 region is CASREGPISGNTIYF. CDR3 nucleotides: TGTGCCAGCAGGGAAGGACCTATCTCTGGAAACACCATATATTTT.

The gene calls are TRBV5-4 and TRBJ2-6, with 10 bases that match TRBD1. This CDR3 is 17 amino acids long. The germline gives CDR1 SGHNT, CDR2 YYREEE (reference sequence). V lost 4 bases and J lost 0; bases outside the gene matches: 4. CDR3 in amino acids: CASSGGQGPSGANVLTF. CDR3 nucleotides: TGTGCCAGCAGCGGGGGACAGGGGCCCTCTGGGGCCAACGTCCTGACTTTC.

CDR3 amino acids: CASSPYSATNEKLFF. The CDR3 DNA sequence: TGTGCCAGCAGTCCCTACAGTGCAACTAATGAAAAACTGTTTTTT. This chain joins TRBV12-3 or TRBV12-4 and TRBJ1-4; D is unresolved. Trimming removed 5 bases from V and 0 bases from J, with 10 bases in between. The CDR3 is 15 amino acids.

This clonotype was picked up a small number of times. V gene TRBV24-1 combines with J gene TRBJ2-1; 10 positions agree with TRBD1. Germline assignment: CDR1 KGHDR and CDR2 SFDVKD. The CDR3 extends over 14 amino acids. Germline trimming cut 12 bases from V and 4 bases from J; bases unmatched to any gene: 8. CDR3 protein: CAAAGTGDYNEQFF. CDR3 nucleotides: TGTGCCGCCGCGGGGACAGGGGATTACAATGAGCAGTTCTTC.